The rows below give T cell receptor beta chains drawn from one sample of a study of T cells in Graves' hyperthyroidism and ophthalmopathy. TCRdb used MiXCR to reprocess the multiplex PCR reads, holding one entry per CDR3 protein. The sample holds some 270,000 distinct CDR3 sequences, less than 15% seen once. The sequenced sample consisted of blood. The source is a young woman with Graves' hyperthyroidism that later progressed to Graves' ophthalmopathy. Both conserved end residues are part of each CDR3. Each record gives: clone size, J gene, D gene, V gene, CDR3 DNA, CDR3 protein. D genes are given only for firm matches. Part of the rows lack a size; the others show once, few, many or a class for expanded clones.

size: many; J: TRBJ1-4; D: TRBD1; V: TRBV28; DNA: TGTGCCAGCGAGAACAGGGGACCTAATGAAAAACTGTTTTTT; CDR3: CASENRGPNEKLFF
size: once; J: TRBJ1-5; D: -; V: TRBV7-9; DNA: TGTGCCAGCAGCCCCCTCAGAAATAGCAATCAGCCCCAGCATTTT; CDR3: CASSPLRNSNQPQHF
size: -; J: TRBJ1-1; D: TRBD1; V: TRBV19; DNA: TGTGCCAGTAGTGGGGCGGGACAGACGAACACTGAAGCTTTCTTT; CDR3: CASSGAGQTNTEAFF
size: -; J: TRBJ2-1; D: TRBD2; V: TRBV9; DNA: TGTGCCAGCAGCGCTGGGGGGGGACTAGTATATGAGCAGTTCTTC; CDR3: CASSAGGGLVYEQFF
size: once; J: TRBJ2-7; D: -; V: TRBV9; DNA: TGTGCCAGCAGCGTAGAGGGAGGACTATTCTACGAGCAGTACTTC; CDR3: CASSVEGGLFYEQYF
size: many; J: TRBJ2-7; D: TRBD2; V: TRBV7-2; DNA: TGTGCCAGCAGCTATGGACTAGCGGGAGTCGAGCAGTACTTC; CDR3: CASSYGLAGVEQYF
size: many; J: TRBJ2-3; D: -; V: TRBV7-3; DNA: TGTGCCAGCAGCCCTGGGGGATCGACTGCATACACAGATACGCAGTATTTT; CDR3: CASSPGGSTAYTDTQYF
size: -; J: TRBJ2-3; D: -; V: TRBV29-1; DNA: TGCAGCGTTGGAGTGCAGGGACGGGCAGATACGCAGTATTTT; CDR3: CSVGVQGRADTQYF
size: -; J: TRBJ1-4; D: TRBD1; V: TRBV11-2; DNA: TGTGCCAGCAGCCGAACAGGGGGAAAACTGTTTTTT; CDR3: CASSRTGGKLFF
size: -; J: TRBJ1-1; D: -; V: TRBV6-1; DNA: TGTGCCAGCAGAAGGAGCACTGAAGCTTTCTTT; CDR3: CASRRSTEAFF
size: many; J: TRBJ1-1; D: -; V: TRBV27; DNA: TGTGCCAGCAGTCCCCATTGGACGGCCAACACTGAAGCTTTCTTT; CDR3: CASSPHWTANTEAFF
size: -; J: TRBJ2-7; D: TRBD2; V: TRBV13; DNA: TGTGCCAGCCAAGGTGCGGGAGGGAGGGACGAGCAGTACTTC; CDR3: CASQGAGGRDEQYF
size: many; J: TRBJ2-1; D: -; V: TRBV5-4; DNA: TGTGCCAGCAGCTCGGGACAAGAGTACAATGAGCAGTTCTTC; CDR3: CASSSGQEYNEQFF
size: -; J: TRBJ1-1; D: -; V: TRBV5-1; DNA: TGCGCCAGCAGCTTGGCCATGCGGGGTCGAGACACTGAAGCTTTCTTT; CDR3: CASSLAMRGRDTEAFF
size: many; J: TRBJ1-3; D: -; V: TRBV12-3/TRBV12-4; DNA: TGTGCCAGCGGGGGCCTGGGGGGAAACACCATATATTTT; CDR3: CASGGLGGNTIYF
size: -; J: TRBJ1-2; D: -; V: TRBV5-1; DNA: TGCGCCAGCAGCCACCCCGGGGACGGCTACACCTTC; CDR3: CASSHPGDGYTF
size: -; J: TRBJ2-1; D: -; V: TRBV10-2; DNA: TGCGCCAGCACGGTAGGCGCCACGGGGAATCCTGAGCAGTTCTTC; CDR3: CASTVGATGNPEQFF
size: few; J: TRBJ2-1; D: TRBD2; V: TRBV19; DNA: TGTGCCAGTACAGTACTAGCGGGATCTAATGGGATTCAAAATGAGCAGTTCTTC; CDR3: CASTVLAGSNGIQNEQFF
size: many; J: TRBJ2-1; D: TRBD2; V: TRBV7-2; DNA: TGTGCCAGCAGCTTAGTCCCGGGAGGCCCCAATGAGCAGTTCTTC; CDR3: CASSLVPGGPNEQFF
size: many; J: TRBJ2-1; D: -; V: TRBV15; DNA: TGTGCCACCAGCGTCGCGCGATCGGACAATGAGCAGTTCTTC; CDR3: CATSVARSDNEQFF
size: many; J: TRBJ1-2; D: -; V: TRBV6-1; DNA: TGTGCCAGCAGTGTTTTAGCTCAGAATGGCTACACCTTC; CDR3: CASSVLAQNGYTF
size: many; J: TRBJ2-1; D: TRBD2; V: TRBV3-1; DNA: TGTGCCAGCAGCCCGGGACTAGAAAACGATGAGCAGTTCTTC; CDR3: CASSPGLENDEQFF
size: many; J: TRBJ2-5; D: -; V: TRBV10-3; DNA: TGTGCCATCAGTGTCGGGTGGGGAGAGACCCAGTACTTC; CDR3: CAISVGWGETQYF
size: many; J: TRBJ2-3; D: -; V: TRBV6-6; DNA: TGTGCCAGCAGTTACTCGCAGGACATATTCACAGATACGCAGTATTTT; CDR3: CASSYSQDIFTDTQYF
size: -; J: TRBJ2-3; D: TRBD2; V: TRBV5-1; DNA: TGCGCCAGCAGCGAAGCCACCCTAGCGGAGACAGATACGCAGTATTTT; CDR3: CASSEATLAETDTQYF
size: -; J: TRBJ2-7; D: TRBD1; V: TRBV13; DNA: TGTGCCAGCAGCTCCGGGACAGGGGGCTTTTACGAGCAGTACTTC; CDR3: CASSSGTGGFYEQYF
size: many; J: TRBJ2-7; D: TRBD1; V: TRBV2; DNA: TGTGCCAGCAGTGAAGCCAAAAGGACAGGGTACGGCGAGCAGTACTTC; CDR3: CASSEAKRTGYGEQYF